One sample yielded the 11 T cell receptor beta chains listed below, sequenced in a study of technical replicates of blood from several donors. Repertoires were generated with immunoSEQ multiplex PCR, while TCRdb's copy carries only in-frame clones and drops some. The sample yields about 59,000 clones, around 95% seen once. Sequencing was done on a sample of PBMCs. All receptors derive from a human donor in good health. Some clones in this sample may be carry-over from other donors' samples.

V usage is TRBV19 and J usage is TRBJ1-1; the D is unclear. V lost 1 base and J lost 4, with 10 bases in between. Germline CDR1 and CDR2: LNHDA and SQIVND (reference sequence). This CDR3 has 14 residues. The CDR3 region is CASSIGLQSTEAFF. CDR3 DNA: TGTGCCAGTAGTATAGGCTTACAAAGCACTGAAGCTTTCTTT.

This clone was observed once. The chain uses TRBV30 and TRBJ2-7; D remains unclear. The CDR3 totals 13 residues. Germline CDR1 and CDR2: GTSNPN and SVGIG (reference sequence). V was shortened by 3 bases and J by 1 base, with 10 bases between the two germline ends. The CDR3 DNA is TGTGCCTGGAGCTGGAGACGGTCCTACGAGCAGTACTTC. It translates to CAWSWRRSYEQYF.

This rearrangement joins TRBV10-3 to TRBJ2-1, with 8 bases identical to TRBD2. Per germline, CDR1 ENHRY and CDR2 SYGVKD. V shed 1 base and J 4 bases; nucleotides not matched to a gene: 12. This CDR3 contains 18 residues. The CDR3 loop is CAISEYSGASGYYNEQFF. The CDR3 nucleotides read TGTGCCATCAGTGAGTACTCAGGGGCTAGCGGGTATTACAATGAGCAGTTCTTC.

This rearrangement joins TRBV5-1 to TRBJ1-5, with TRBD1 identical over 7 bases. The CDR3 has 15 amino acids. The trim removed 5 bases at V and 0 bases at J, leaving 5 bases unmatched. Per the germline V gene, CDR1 is SGHRS and CDR2 is YFSETQ. The CDR3 sequence: CASRWDSNSNQPQHF. The CDR3 DNA reads TGCGCCAGCAGATGGGACAGCAATAGCAATCAGCCCCAGCATTTT.

The chain combines TRBV10-3 with TRBJ2-2, with unresolved D. Germline V gene data show CDR1 as ENHRY and CDR2 as SYGVKD. CDR3 length: 15 residues. V gave up 9 bases and J gave up 3 bases, with 17 bases separating them. This chain's CDR3 is CAISRAATDTGELFF. The CDR3 nucleotides are TGTGCCATTTCCCGTGCGGCCACCGACACCGGGGAGCTGTTTTTT.

The V call is TRBV30, the J call TRBJ1-6; TRBD1 matches at 8 bases. V gave up 7 bases and J gave up 9 bases; unmatched junction bases: 11. The CDR3 has 14 residues. The germline gives CDR1 GTSNPN, CDR2 SVGIG (reference sequence). CDR3 sequence (DNA): TGTGCCTACGCCGGGGGACAGGCCTTTTCACCCCTCCACTTT. Its translation: CAYAGGQAFSPLHF.

The V and J genes are TRBV5-4 and TRBJ1-2, with TRBD1 as a possible D gene (5 bases). CDR3 length: 15 residues. V was pared by 2 bases and J by 6 bases, with 17 bases between. Germline V CDR1 and CDR2: SGHNT, YYREEE (reference sequence). This CDR3 is CASSFNGGWENGYTF. The CDR3 DNA reads as TGTGCCAGCAGCTTTAACGGGGGGTGGGAGAATGGCTACACCTTC.

The J gene is TRBJ2-7, the V gene TRBV4-1, with 11 bases matching TRBD2. V lost 2 bases to trimming and J lost 4 bases; unmatched junction nucleotides: 4. The CDR3 covers 15 residues. Looked up from germline, CDR1 is MGHRA and CDR2 is YSYEKL. The CDR3 DNA sequence: TGCGCCAGCAGCCAACCAACTAGCGGGAGTTACGAGCAGTACTTC. This encodes CASSQPTSGSYEQYF.

The chain is built from TRBV19 and TRBJ1-4; 9 bases are shared with TRBD1. With V trimmed by 4 bases and J by 7 bases, 7 bases remained unmatched. CDR3 length equals 15 residues. Germline loops: CDR1 LNHDA, CDR2 SQIVND (reference sequence). The CDR3 DNA sequence: TGTGCCAGTAGTAAGGGAACAGGGGGCGGTGAAAAACTGTTTTTT. Translated, it gives CASSKGTGGGEKLFF.

This chain uses TRBV10-3 with TRBJ1-1; tentatively, D is TRBD1 (5 bases). V shed 7 bases and J shed 5 bases, with 17 bases lying between them. This CDR3 region has 14 residues. CDR1 ENHRY and CDR2 SYGVKD come from the germline V gene. This CDR3 is CAITERGRETEAFF. DNA for the CDR3: TGTGCCATCACCGAGCGGGGCAGGGAAACTGAAGCTTTCTTT.

CDR3 DNA sequence: TGTGCCAGCAGCTTAATCCCTAGTAATGAAAAACTGTTTTTT. The encoded protein is CASSLIPSNEKLFF. The genes are TRBV7-9 and TRBJ1-4; no reliable D call. CDR3 length: 14 residues. Per the germline V gene, CDR1 is SEHNR and CDR2 is FQNEAQ (reference sequence). V was cut by 2 bases and J by 4 bases, with 8 bases left in between.